Listed here are 16 T cell receptor beta chains from one sample, sequenced in a study of beta chain features in type 1 diabetes. Study conclusions and caveats: People with Type 1 diabetes carried modestly yet significantly shorter TCRB CDR3s in all four CD4+ subsets.

These receptors lack a known antigen. All of the isolated RNA was reverse transcribed, so expressed TCRB transcripts were sequenced. The protocol was immunoSEQ multiplex PCR, while the TCRdb copy is restricted to in-frame clones and leaves out a portion. The data show hundreds of thousands of clones, with around an eighth seen just once and less than 0.025% held by the top ten. The sample consisted of naive CD4+ T cells from blood. The receptors stem from a man in his late teens or twenties with type 1 diabetes.

The V and J genes are TRBV5-1 and TRBJ1-6; a weak D match, TRBD1 (5 bases). Trimming took 4 bases from V and 0 from J, leaving 11 bases between them. This CDR3 comprises 16 residues. Germline lookup yields CDR1 SGHRS and CDR2 YFSETQ. The CDR3 sequence is CASSRHGGSYNSPLHF. The CDR3 DNA reads TGCGCCAGCAGCCGCCATGGGGGCTCCTATAATTCACCCCTCCACTTT.

In this sample, this clone turned up a few times. The chain joins TRBV4-1 to TRBJ1-4; D is unclear. Germline V gene sequence: CDR1 MGHRA, CDR2 YSYEKL. This CDR3 has 18 amino acids. The V end lost 1 base, the J end lost 3 bases, and 18 bases lay between the germline ends. The CDR3 protein is CASSQVRAGLRANEKLFF. DNA of the CDR3: TGCGCCAGCAGCCAAGTAAGGGCAGGACTGAGGGCTAATGAAAAACTGTTTTTT.

This clone was recorded a few times. The chain employs TRBV15 and TRBJ1-4, with 7 bases aligning to TRBD1. From germline, CDR1 is LNHNV and CDR2 YYDKDF (reference sequence). The CDR3 contains 16 residues. Trimming cost V 2 bases and J 7 bases; bases outside gene matches: 10. CDR3 nucleotides: TGTGCCACCAGCAGATCCCGACAGGGCTCAAGTGAAAAACTGTTTTTT. It specifies CATSRSRQGSSEKLFF.

This chain connects TRBV6-1 to TRBJ1-1, with unresolved D. Between the trimmed V and J ends, which lost 11 bases and 1 base, there was a span of 14 bases. This CDR3 region has 13 residues. Germline V gene sequence: CDR1 MNHNS, CDR2 SASEGT. CDR3 DNA: TGTGCCGTCCGGTCCCCTGGGAACACTGAAGCTTTCTTT. This translates into CAVRSPGNTEAFF.

This clone was detected only a few times. The chain recombines TRBV18 with TRBJ1-2, with no clear D. Trimming pared 6 bases from V and 5 bases from J, leaving 13 bases between. This CDR3 is built from 13 residues. CDR1 and CDR2 (germline): KGHSH, LQKENI. The CDR3 region is CASSQTELYGYTF. The CDR3 DNA sequence: TGTGCCAGCTCGCAAACGGAGCTTTATGGCTACACCTTC. Together with reference TRBV18 and TRBJ1-2, the CDR3 gives the full variable domain: NAGVMQNPRHLVRRRGQEARLRCSPMKGHSHVYWYRQLPEEGLKFMVYLQKENIIDESGMPKERFSAEFPKEGPSILRIQQVVRGDSAAYFCASSQTELYGYTFGSGTRLTVV.

V and J are TRBV5-1 and TRBJ1-1; D unclear. The V gene lost 4 bases and the J gene lost 0 bases, with 10 bases spanning the gap. The germline V gene encodes CDR1 SGHRS and CDR2 YFSETQ. The CDR3 loop spans 14 amino acids. The DNA for the CDR3 is TGCGCCAGCAGCCCTGGACTGATGAACACTGAAGCTTTCTTT. This gives the protein CASSPGLMNTEAFF.

This clone was counted between two and nine times. This chain joins TRBV14 and TRBJ1-2, with D unclear. Germline V lookup: CDR1 SGHDN, CDR2 FVKESK. This CDR3 comprises 13 residues. The ends were cut back, 2 bases at V and 5 bases at J, with 9 bases in the middle. The CDR3 protein is CASSQQEEYGYTF. The CDR3 coding sequence is TGTGCCAGCAGCCAACAGGAGGAATATGGCTACACCTTC.

The rearrangement uses TRBV5-4 and TRBJ2-1, with a possible D match to TRBD1 (6 bases). V dropped 0 bases and J dropped 2 bases, with 9 bases sitting between them. Germline lookup yields CDR1 SGHNT and CDR2 YYREEE (reference sequence). The CDR3 has 15 amino acids. The CDR3 here is CASSLAQGTYNEQFF. CDR3 bases: TGTGCCAGCAGCTTGGCACAGGGCACCTACAATGAGCAGTTCTTC.

This clone has only a few counts. This rearrangement joins TRBV29-1 to TRBJ1-5; no clear D gene. CDR1 is SQVTM, CDR2 ANQGSEA, per germline. The V and J ends lost 7 bases and 1 base respectively, with 11 bases between them. The CDR3 loop spans 13 amino acids. The CDR3 loop is CSAGEVSNQPQHF. As DNA, the CDR3 is TGCAGCGCTGGCGAGGTGAGCAATCAGCCCCAGCATTTT.

The rearrangement uses TRBV30 and TRBJ2-3; D remains ambiguous. CDR1 and CDR2 from the germline V gene are GTSNPN and SVGIG (reference sequence). The V end lost 3 bases, the J end lost 2 bases, and 15 bases lay between the germline ends. This CDR3 contains 15 residues. The CDR3 is CAWRGLDISTDTQYF. In nucleotides, the CDR3 is TGTGCCTGGAGGGGCCTCGACATCTCCACAGATACGCAGTATTTT.

In this sample, this clone turned up a few times. The chain recombines TRBV4-1 with TRBJ2-7; D is perhaps TRBD1 or TRBD2 (5 bases each). The V gene's germline CDR1 is MGHRA and CDR2 YSYEKL. V was shortened by 4 bases and J by 4 bases, with 11 bases between the two germline ends. The CDR3 spans 13 residues. CDR3 DNA: TGCGCCAGCAGCCGGGACGGGGAATACGAGCAGTACTTC. It codes for CASSRDGEYEQYF.

This chain links TRBV6-5 with TRBJ2-7; 8 nucleotides match TRBD1. The germline gives CDR1 MNHEY, CDR2 SVGAGI. This CDR3 has 14 residues. The junction had 5 bases not matched to a gene; V was cut back by 6 bases and J by 1 base. CDR3 nucleotide sequence: TGTGCCAGCAGGCCGGGACAGGTATCCTACGAGCAGTACTTC. This translates into CASRPGQVSYEQYF.

The chain links TRBV2 to TRBJ2-1, with TRBD2 matching 10 bases. Germline V lookup: CDR1 SNHLY, CDR2 FYNNEI. This CDR3 is built from 13 residues. J was trimmed by 6 bases and V by 7 bases; bases with no gene match: 3. The CDR3 protein is CASMVAGGNEQFF. CDR3 sequence (DNA): TGTGCCAGCATGGTAGCGGGGGGCAATGAGCAGTTCTTC.

Regarding this clone: Other DNA sequences from this sample encode an identical CDR3 as well. The chain uses TRBV7-9 and TRBJ1-5; 8 bases map to TRBD1. The CDR3 covers 13 residues. V lost 3 bases and J lost 5; bases outside the gene matches: 0. Germline CDR1 and CDR2: SEHNR and FQNEAQ (reference sequence). For the CDR3, the DNA is TGTGCCAGCAGCTTGACAGGGGATCAGCCCCAGCATTTT. Its protein is CASSLTGDQPQHF.

This clone was counted many times. V gene TRBV4-1 combines with J gene TRBJ2-7; perhaps TRBD1 as D (5 bases). Germline V lookup: CDR1 MGHRA, CDR2 YSYEKL. This CDR3 is 14 amino acids long. V lost 6 bases to trimming and J lost 0 bases, with 12 bases between them. The CDR3 nucleotides read TGCGCCAGCAGGTTCGACAGTAGCTCCTACGAGCAGTACTTC. Encoded protein: CASRFDSSSYEQYF.

V usage is TRBV11-2 and J usage is TRBJ2-1; TRBD2 matches at 13 bases. CDR1 SGHAT and CDR2 FQNNGV come from the germline V gene. V lost 4 bases, J lost 12 bases, and 0 bases stayed unmatched. CDR3 size: 12 residues. The CDR3 spells CASSWTSGGQFF. CDR3 coding DNA: TGTGCCAGCAGCTGGACTAGCGGGGGGCAGTTCTTC.